This is a list of T cell receptor beta chains from one sample in a study of T cell repertoires in cytomegalovirus infection. From the reads, TCRdb called clonotypes with MiXCR, one entry per CDR3 protein. Of roughly 990,000 distinct CDR3 sequences in the sample, around 32% are singletons; the top ten hold 11% to 15%. These TCRs are of unknown antigen specificity. The sample consisted of cultured CD8+ T cells from PBMCs, taken from culture after CMV antigen stimulation. The receptors derive from a human donor in good health (CMV status not recorded). Some clones in this sample may be carry-over from other donors' samples. Both conserved end residues are part of each CDR3. A D gene is named only where the DNA matches it firmly. Where a row states a size, it is once, few, many or the class of an expanded clone; other rows omit it.

>.|13|TRBJ1-5|TRBV6-6|.
TGTGCCAGCAGCTATACAGACAATCAGCCCCAGCATTTT
CASSYTDNQPQHF
>.|15|TRBJ2-1|TRBV2|.
TGTGCCAGCATCCCCGGGGCAGGTGTTTACAATGAGCAGTTCTTC
CASIPGAGVYNEQFF
>TRBD1|15|TRBJ2-1|TRBV7-3|many
TGTGCCAGCAGCCTCCGGGACAGGGTGACAAATGAGCAGTTCTTC
CASSLRDRVTNEQFF
>.|12|TRBJ2-1|TRBV7-6|many
TGTGCCAGCAGCTTCGGCTTAAATGAGCAGTTCTTC
CASSFGLNEQFF
>TRBD1|16|TRBJ1-1|TRBV15|few
TGTGCCACCAGCAGAGATTCAGGGGGCGCTTACACTGAAGCTTTCTTT
CATSRDSGGAYTEAFF
>TRBD1|14|TRBJ1-2|TRBV7-9|.
TGTGCCAGCAGCTTAGACGGACAGGACTATGGCTACACCTTC
CASSLDGQDYGYTF
>.|15|TRBJ2-3|TRBV7-8|.
TGTGCCAGCTTTGGGAACACAGGGATCACAGATACGCAGTATTTT
CASFGNTGITDTQYF
>TRBD1|16|TRBJ1-2|TRBV3-1|few
TGTGCCAGCGGCCCTGCATCTTGGGACAGGGAGAATGGCTACACCTTC
CASGPASWDRENGYTF
>TRBD1|18|TRBJ2-7|TRBV7-6|.
TGTGGCAGCAGCTCCTATACGGACAGGGGGCACTTCTCCTACGAGCAGTACTTC
CGSSSYTDRGHFSYEQYF
>.|12|TRBJ1-5|TRBV7-9|.
TGTGCCAGCAACCGACCAAATCAGCCCCAGCATTTT
CASNRPNQPQHF
>.|8|TRBJ1-2|TRBV19|.
TGTGCCACGCACAGTGCCTCCTTC
CATHSASF
>.|13|TRBJ1-1|TRBV6-6|.
TGTGCCAGCAGCGACGGAATGAACACTGAAGCTTTCTTT
CASSDGMNTEAFF
>.|17|TRBJ1-1|TRBV27|.
TGTGCCAGCAGTTTACTCGGGCAGGGACCAGCGAACACTGAAGCTTTCTTT
CASSLLGQGPANTEAFF
>.|16|TRBJ2-2|TRBV5-1|few
TGCGCCAGCAGCTTGGACGTTAACCCGAACACCGGGGAGCTGTTTTTT
CASSLDVNPNTGELFF
>.|14|TRBJ2-5|TRBV6-5|.
TGTGCCAGCAGTGACCCGACCCCGCGGGTGGTCCAGTACTTC
CASSDPTPRVVQYF
>.|16|TRBJ1-1|TRBV19|.
TGTGCCAGTAGCCAGTGGGCAGGGGAGGTGAACACTGAAGCTTTCTTT
CASSQWAGEVNTEAFF
>.|16|TRBJ1-5|TRBV7-2|.
TGTGCCAGCAGCTCGCTGGCCGTCTATAGCAATCAGCCCCAGCATTTT
CASSSLAVYSNQPQHF
>.|14|TRBJ2-5|TRBV27|.
TGTGCCAGCAGTTCCTCAGGGCAGTTAGAGACCCAGTACTTC
CASSSSGQLETQYF
>TRBD1|14|TRBJ1-5|TRBV12-3/TRBV12-4|few
TGTGCCAGCAGTGTCGACAGGGCCCATCAGCCCCAGCATTTT
CASSVDRAHQPQHF
>.|14|TRBJ1-3|TRBV12-3/TRBV12-4|.
TGTGCCACGCCCAGTGGGATCTCTGGAAACACCATATATTTT
CATPSGISGNTIYF
>.|16|TRBJ2-5|TRBV5-5|few
TGTGCCAGCAGCCGGCGCTTGGGGGAAAACCAAGAGACCCAGTACTTC
CASSRRLGENQETQYF
>.|17|TRBJ2-3|TRBV27|.
TGTGCCAGCAGTCGCTATTCGTCCCCCACCCTCACAGATACGCAGTATTTT
CASSRYSSPTLTDTQYF
>.|17|TRBJ1-5|TRBV6-6|once
TGTGCCAGCGGCGCAGCTGATACGATTATAGGCAATCAGCCCCAGCATTTT
CASGAADTIIGNQPQHF
>.|15|TRBJ1-5|TRBV12-5|.
TGTGCTAGTGGTTTGGTAGAAGGATTCAATCAGCCCCAGCATTTT
CASGLVEGFNQPQHF
>.|15|TRBJ2-3|TRBV12-3/TRBV12-4|.
TGTGCCAGCACTCCGGTCCTACACGGGACAGATACGCAGTATTTT
CASTPVLHGTDTQYF
>.|17|TRBJ2-1|TRBV7-9|few
TGTGCCAGCAGCTTAGAAATGCGGATGAGCTCCTACAATGAGCAGTTCTTC
CASSLEMRMSSYNEQFF